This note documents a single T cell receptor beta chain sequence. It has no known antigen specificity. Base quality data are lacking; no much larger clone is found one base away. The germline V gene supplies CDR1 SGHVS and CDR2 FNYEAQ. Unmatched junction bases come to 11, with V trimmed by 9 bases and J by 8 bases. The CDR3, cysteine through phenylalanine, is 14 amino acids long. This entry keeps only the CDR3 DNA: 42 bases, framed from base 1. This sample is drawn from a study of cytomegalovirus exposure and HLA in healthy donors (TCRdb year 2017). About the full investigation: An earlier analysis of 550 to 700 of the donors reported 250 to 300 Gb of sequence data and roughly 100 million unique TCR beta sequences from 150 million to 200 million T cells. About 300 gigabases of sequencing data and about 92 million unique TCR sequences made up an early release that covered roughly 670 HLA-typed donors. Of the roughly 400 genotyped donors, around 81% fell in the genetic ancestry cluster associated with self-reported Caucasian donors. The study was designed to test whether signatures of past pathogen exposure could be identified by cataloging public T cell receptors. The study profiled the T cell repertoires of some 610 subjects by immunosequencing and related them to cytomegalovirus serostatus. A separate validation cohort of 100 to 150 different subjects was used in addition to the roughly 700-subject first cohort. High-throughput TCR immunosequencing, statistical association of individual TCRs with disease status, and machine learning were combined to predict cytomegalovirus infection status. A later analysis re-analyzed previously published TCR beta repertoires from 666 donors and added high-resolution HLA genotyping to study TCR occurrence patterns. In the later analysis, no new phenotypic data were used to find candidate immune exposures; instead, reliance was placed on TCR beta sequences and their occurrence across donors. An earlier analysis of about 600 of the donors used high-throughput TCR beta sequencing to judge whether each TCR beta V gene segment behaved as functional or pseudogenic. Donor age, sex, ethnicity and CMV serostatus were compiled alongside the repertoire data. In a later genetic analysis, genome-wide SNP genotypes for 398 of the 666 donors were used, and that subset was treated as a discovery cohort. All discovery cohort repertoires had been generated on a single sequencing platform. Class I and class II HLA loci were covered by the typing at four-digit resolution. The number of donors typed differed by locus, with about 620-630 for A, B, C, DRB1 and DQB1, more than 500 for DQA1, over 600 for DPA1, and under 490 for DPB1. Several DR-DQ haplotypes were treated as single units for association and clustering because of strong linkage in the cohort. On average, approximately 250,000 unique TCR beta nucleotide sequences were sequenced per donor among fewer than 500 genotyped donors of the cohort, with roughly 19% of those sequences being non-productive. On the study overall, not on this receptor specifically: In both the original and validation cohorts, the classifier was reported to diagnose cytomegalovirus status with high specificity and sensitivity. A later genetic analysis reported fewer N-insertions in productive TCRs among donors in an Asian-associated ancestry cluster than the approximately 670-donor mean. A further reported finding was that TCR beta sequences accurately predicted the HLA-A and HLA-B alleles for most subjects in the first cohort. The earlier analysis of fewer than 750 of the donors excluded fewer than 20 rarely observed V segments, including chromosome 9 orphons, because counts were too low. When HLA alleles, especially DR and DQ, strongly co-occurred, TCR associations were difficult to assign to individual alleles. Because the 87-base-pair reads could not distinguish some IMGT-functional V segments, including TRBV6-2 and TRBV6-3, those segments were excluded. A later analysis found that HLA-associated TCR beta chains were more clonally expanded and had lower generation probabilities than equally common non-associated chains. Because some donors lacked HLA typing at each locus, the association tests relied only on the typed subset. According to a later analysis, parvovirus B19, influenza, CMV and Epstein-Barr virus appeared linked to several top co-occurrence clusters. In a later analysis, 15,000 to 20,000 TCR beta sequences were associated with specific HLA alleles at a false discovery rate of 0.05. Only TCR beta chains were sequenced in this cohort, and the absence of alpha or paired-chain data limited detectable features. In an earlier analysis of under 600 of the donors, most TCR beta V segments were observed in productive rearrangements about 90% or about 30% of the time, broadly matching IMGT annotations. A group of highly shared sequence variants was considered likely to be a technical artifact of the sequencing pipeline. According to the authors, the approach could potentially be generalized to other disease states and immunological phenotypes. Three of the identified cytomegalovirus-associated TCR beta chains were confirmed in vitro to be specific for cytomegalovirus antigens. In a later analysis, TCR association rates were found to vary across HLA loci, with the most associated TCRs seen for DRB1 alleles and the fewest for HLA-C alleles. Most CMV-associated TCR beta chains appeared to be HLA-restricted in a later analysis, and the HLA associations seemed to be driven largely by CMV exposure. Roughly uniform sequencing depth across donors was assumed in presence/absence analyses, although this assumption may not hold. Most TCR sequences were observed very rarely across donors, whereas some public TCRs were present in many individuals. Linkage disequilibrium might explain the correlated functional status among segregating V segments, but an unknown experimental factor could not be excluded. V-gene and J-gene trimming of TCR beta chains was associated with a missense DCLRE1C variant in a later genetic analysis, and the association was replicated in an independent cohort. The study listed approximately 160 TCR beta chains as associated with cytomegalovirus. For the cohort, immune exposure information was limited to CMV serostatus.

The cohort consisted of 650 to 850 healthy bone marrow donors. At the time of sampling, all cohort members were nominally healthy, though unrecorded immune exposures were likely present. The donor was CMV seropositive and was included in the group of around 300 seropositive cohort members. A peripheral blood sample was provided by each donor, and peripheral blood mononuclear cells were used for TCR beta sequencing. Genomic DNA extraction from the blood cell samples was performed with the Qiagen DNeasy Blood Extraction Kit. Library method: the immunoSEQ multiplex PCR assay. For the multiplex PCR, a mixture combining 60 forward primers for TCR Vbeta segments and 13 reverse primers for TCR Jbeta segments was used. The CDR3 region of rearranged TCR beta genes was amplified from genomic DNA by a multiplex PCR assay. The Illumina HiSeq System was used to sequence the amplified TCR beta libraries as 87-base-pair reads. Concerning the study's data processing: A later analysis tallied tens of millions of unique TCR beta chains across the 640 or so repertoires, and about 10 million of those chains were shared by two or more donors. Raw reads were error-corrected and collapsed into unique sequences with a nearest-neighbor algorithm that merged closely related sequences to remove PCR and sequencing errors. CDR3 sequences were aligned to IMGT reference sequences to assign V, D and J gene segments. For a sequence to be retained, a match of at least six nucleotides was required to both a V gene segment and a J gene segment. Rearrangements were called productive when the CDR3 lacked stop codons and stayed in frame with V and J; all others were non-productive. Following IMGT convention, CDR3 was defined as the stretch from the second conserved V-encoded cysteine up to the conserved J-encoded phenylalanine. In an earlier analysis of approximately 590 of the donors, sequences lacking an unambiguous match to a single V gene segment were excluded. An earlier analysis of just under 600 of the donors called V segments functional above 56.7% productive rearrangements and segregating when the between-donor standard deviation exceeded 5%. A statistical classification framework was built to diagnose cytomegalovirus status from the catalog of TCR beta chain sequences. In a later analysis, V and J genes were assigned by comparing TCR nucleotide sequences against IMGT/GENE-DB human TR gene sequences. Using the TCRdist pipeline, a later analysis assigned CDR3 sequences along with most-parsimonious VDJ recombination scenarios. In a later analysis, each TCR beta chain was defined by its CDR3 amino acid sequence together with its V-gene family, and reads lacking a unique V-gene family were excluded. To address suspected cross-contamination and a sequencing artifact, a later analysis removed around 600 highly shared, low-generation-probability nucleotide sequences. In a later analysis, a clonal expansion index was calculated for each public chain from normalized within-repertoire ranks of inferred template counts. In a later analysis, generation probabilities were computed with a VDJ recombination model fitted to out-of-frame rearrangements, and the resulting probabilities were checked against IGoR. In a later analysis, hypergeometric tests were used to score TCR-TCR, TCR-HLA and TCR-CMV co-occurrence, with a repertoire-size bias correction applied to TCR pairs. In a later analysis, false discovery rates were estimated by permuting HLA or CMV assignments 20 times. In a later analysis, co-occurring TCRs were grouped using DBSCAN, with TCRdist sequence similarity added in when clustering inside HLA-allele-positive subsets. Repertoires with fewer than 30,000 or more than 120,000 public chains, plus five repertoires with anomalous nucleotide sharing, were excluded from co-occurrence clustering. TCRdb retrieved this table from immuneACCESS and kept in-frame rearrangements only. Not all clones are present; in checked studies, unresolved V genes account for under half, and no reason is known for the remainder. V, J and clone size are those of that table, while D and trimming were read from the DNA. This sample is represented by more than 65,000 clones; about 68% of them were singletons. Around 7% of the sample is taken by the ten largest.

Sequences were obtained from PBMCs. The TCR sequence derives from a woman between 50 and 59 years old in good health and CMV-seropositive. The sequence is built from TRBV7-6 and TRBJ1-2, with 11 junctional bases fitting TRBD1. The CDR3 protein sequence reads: CASNKGTGGRGYTF. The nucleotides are TGTGCCAGTAACAAGGGGACAGGGGGTCGGGGCTACACCTTC.